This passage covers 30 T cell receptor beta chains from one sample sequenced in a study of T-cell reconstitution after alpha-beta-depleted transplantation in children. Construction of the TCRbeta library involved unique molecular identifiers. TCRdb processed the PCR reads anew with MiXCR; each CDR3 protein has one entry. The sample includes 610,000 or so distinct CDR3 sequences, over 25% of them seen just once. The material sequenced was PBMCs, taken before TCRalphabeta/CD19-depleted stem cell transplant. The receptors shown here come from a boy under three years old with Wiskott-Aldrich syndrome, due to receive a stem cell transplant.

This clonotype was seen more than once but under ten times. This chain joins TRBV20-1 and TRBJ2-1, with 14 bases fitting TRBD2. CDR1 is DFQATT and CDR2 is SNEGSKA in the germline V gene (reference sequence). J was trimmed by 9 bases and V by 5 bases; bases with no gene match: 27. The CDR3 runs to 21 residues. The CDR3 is CSALRYLGTSGRGLGSGEQFF. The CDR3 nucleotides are TGCAGTGCTCTCCGGTATTTAGGGACTAGCGGGAGAGGTTTGGGAAGCGGTGAGCAGTTCTTC.

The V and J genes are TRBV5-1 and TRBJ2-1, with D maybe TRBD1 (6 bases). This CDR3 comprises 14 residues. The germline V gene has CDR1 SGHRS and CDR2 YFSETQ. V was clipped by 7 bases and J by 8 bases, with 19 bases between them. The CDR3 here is CASRSQTGIYEQFF. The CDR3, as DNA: TGCGCCAGCCGTTCTCAGACAGGCATCTATGAGCAGTTCTTC.

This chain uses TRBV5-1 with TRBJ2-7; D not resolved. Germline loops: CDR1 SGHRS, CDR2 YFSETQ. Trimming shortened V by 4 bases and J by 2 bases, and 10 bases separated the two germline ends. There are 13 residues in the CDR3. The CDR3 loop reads CASSPAETYEQYF. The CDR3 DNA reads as TGCGCCAGCAGCCCCGCGGAGACCTACGAGCAGTACTTC.

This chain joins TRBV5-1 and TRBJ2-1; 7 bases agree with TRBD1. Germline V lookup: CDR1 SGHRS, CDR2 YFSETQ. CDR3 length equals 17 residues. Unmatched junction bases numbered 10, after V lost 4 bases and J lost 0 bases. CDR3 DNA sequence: TGCGCCAGCAGCAAAACGGACAGGACATCCTCCTACAATGAGCAGTTCTTC. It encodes CASSKTDRTSSYNEQFF. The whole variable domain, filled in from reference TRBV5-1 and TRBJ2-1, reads KAGVTQTPRYLIKTRGQQVTLSCSPISGHRSVSWYQQTPGQGLQFLFEYFSETQRNKGNFPGRFSGRQFSNSRSEMNVSTLELGDSALYLCASSKTDRTSSYNEQFFGPGTRLTVL.

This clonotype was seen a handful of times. The CDR3 sequence is CASSPPGYTEAFF. Here the CDR3 DNA reads TGTGCCAGCAGCCCCCCCGGCTACACTGAAGCTTTCTTT. The chain has TRBV5-6 and TRBJ1-1; D gene ambiguous. V shed 4 bases and J shed 3 bases, with 10 bases lying between them. Looked up from germline, CDR1 is SGHDT and CDR2 is YYEEEE. This CDR3 contains 13 residues.

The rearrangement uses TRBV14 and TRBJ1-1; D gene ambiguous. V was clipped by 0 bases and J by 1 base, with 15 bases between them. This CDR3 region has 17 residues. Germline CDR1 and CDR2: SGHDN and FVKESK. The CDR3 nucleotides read TGTGCCAGCAGCCAAGATAGTTCAGTCCCTACGAACACTGAAGCTTTCTTT. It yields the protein CASSQDSSVPTNTEAFF.

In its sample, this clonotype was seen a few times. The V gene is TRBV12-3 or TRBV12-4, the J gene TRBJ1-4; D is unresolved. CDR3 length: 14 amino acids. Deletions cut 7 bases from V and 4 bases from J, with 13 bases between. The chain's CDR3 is CASTSGSYNEKLFF. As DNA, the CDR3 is TGTGCCAGCACCTCGGGGAGCTATAATGAAAAACTGTTTTTT.

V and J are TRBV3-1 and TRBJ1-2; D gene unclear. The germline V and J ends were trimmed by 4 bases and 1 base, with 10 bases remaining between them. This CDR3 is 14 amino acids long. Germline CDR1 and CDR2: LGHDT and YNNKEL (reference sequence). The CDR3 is CASSRGLHNYGYTF. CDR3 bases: TGTGCCAGCAGCCGCGGACTTCATAACTATGGCTACACCTTC.

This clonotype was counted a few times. DNA of the CDR3: TGTGCCAGCAGTTTAAAAACCCATTCCTATGGCTACACCTTC. Protein sequence: CASSLKTHSYGYTF. The chain recombines TRBV12-3 or TRBV12-4 with TRBJ1-2; D is uncertain. V was clipped by 2 bases and J by 4 bases, with 11 bases between them. The CDR3 loop spans 14 amino acids.

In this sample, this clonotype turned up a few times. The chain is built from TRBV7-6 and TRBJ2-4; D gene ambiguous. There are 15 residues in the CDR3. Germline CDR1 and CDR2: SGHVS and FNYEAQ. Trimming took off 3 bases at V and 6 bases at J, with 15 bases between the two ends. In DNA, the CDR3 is TGTGCCAGCAGCTTGAGACCGGGTTTGGGAAACATTCAGTACTTC. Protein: CASSLRPGLGNIQYF. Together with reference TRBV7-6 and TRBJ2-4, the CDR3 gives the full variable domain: GAGVSQSPRYKVTKRGQDVALRCDPISGHVSLYWYRQALGQGPEFLTYFNYEAQQDKSGLPNDRFSAERPEGSISTLTIQRTEQRDSAMYRCASSLRPGLGNIQYFGAGTRLSVL.

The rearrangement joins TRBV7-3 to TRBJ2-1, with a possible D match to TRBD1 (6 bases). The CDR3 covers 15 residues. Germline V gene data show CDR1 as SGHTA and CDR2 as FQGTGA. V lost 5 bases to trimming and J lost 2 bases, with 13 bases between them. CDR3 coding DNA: TGTGCCAGCAGCGCAAACAGGGACCCCTACAATGAGCAGTTCTTC. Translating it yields CASSANRDPYNEQFF. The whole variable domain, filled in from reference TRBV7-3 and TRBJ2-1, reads GAGVSQTPSNKVTEKGKYVELRCDPISGHTALYWYRQSLGQGPEFLIYFQGTGAADDSGLPNDRFFAVRPEGSVSTLKIQRTERGDSAVYLCASSANRDPYNEQFFGPGTRLTVL.

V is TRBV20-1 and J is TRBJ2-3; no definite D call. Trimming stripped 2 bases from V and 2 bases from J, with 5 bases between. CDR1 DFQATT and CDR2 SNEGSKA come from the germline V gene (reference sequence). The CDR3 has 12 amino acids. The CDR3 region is CSARLVTDTQYF. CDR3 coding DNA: TGCAGTGCTAGACTCGTCACAGATACGCAGTATTTT.

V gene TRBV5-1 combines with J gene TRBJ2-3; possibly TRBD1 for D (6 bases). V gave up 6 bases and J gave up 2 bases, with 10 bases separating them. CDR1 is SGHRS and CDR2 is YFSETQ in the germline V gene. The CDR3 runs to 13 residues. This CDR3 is CASTGQSTDTQYF. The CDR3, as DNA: TGCGCCAGCACTGGACAGTCCACAGATACGCAGTATTTT.

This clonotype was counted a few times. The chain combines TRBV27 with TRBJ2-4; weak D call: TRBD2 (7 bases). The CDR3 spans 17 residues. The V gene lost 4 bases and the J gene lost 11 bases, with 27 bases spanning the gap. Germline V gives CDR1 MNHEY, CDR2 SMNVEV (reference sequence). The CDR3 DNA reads TGTGCCAGCAGTTACCGGGGGGCGGCACCCCAAAACACGGTTCAGTACTTC. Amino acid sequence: CASSYRGAAPQNTVQYF.

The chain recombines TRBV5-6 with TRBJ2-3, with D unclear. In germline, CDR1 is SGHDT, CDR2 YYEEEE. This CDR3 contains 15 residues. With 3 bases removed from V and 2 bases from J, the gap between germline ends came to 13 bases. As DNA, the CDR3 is TGTGCCAGCAGCTCCGGGCTCTGGAACACAGATACGCAGTATTTT. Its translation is CASSSGLWNTDTQYF.

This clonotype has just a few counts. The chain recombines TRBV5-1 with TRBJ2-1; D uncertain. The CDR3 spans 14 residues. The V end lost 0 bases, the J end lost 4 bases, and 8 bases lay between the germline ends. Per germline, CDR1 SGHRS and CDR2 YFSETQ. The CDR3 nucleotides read TGCGCCAGCAGCTTGGAAGGTAATTACAATGAGCAGTTCTTC. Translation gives CASSLEGNYNEQFF.

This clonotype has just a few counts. As DNA, the CDR3 is TGTGCCATCAGTGCAAGGACGGAAGAGACCCAGTACTTC. Amino acids: CAISARTEETQYF. The gene calls are TRBV10-3 and TRBJ2-5; D unclear. The CDR3 extends over 13 amino acids. Germline V gene lookup returns CDR1 ENHRY and CDR2 SYGVKD. The V and J ends lost 4 bases and 3 bases respectively, with 9 bases between them.

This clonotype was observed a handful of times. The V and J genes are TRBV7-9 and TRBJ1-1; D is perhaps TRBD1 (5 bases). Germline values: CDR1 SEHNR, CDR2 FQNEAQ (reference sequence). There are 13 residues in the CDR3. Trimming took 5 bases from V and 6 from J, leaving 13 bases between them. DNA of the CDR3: TGTGCCAGCAGCAGACAGAACTGGGCTGAAGCTTTCTTT. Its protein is CASSRQNWAEAFF.

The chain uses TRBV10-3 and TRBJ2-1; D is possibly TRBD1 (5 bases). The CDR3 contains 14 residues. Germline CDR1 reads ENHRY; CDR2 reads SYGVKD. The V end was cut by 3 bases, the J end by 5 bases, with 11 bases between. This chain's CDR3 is CAISDRQGNNEQFF. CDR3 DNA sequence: TGTGCCATCAGTGATCGGCAGGGAAACAATGAGCAGTTCTTC.

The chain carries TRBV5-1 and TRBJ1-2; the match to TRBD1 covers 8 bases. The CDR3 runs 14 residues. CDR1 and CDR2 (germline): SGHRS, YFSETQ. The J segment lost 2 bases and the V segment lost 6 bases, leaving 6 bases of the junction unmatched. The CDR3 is CASTQTGANYGYTF. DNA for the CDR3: TGCGCCAGCACCCAGACAGGGGCCAACTATGGCTACACCTTC.

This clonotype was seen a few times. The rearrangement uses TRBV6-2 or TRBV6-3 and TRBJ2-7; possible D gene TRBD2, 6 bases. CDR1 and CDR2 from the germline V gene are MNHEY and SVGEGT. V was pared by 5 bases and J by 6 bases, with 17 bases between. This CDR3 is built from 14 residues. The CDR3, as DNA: TGTGCCAGCAGTCGTCCTAGCGCTTGGAGCGAGCAGTACTTC. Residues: CASSRPSAWSEQYF.

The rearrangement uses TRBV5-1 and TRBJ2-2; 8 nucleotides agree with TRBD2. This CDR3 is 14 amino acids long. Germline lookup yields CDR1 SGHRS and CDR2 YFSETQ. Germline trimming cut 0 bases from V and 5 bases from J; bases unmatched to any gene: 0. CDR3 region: CASSLASGTGELFF. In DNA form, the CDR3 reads TGCGCCAGCAGCTTGGCTAGCGGGACCGGGGAGCTGTTTTTT. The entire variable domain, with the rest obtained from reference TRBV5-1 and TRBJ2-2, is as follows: KAGVTQTPRYLIKTRGQQVTLSCSPISGHRSVSWYQQTPGQGLQFLFEYFSETQRNKGNFPGRFSGRQFSNSRSEMNVSTLELGDSALYLCASSLASGTGELFFGEGSRLTVL.

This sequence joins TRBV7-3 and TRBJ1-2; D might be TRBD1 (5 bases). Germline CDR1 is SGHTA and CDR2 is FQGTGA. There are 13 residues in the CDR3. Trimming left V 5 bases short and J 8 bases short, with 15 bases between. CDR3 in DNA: TGTGCCAGCAGCCTATTTGCCGGGGGGGGCTACACCTTC. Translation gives CASSLFAGGGYTF.

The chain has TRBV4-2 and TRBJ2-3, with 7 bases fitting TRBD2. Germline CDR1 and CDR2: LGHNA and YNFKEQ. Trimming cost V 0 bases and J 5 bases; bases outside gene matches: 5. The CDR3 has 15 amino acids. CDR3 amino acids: CASSQDKREEDTQYF. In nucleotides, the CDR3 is TGTGCCAGCAGCCAAGATAAGCGGGAAGAAGATACGCAGTATTTT.

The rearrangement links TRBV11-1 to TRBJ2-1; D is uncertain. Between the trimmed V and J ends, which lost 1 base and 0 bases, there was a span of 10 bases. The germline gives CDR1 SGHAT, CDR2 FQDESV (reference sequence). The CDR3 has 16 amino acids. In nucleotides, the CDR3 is TGTGCCAGCAGCTTAGATTCGGCGTACTCCTACAATGAGCAGTTCTTC. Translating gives CASSLDSAYSYNEQFF. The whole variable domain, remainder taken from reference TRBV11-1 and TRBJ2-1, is EAEVAQSPRYKITEKSQAVAFWCDPISGHATLYWYRQILGQGPELLVQFQDESVVDDSQLPKDRFSAERLKGVDSTLKIQPAELGDSAMYLCASSLDSAYSYNEQFFGPGTRLTVL.

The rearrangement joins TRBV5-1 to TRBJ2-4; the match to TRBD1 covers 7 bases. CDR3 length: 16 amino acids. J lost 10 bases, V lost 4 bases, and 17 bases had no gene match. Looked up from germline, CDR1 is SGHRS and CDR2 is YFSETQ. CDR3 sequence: CASSRTAGGEKTIQYF. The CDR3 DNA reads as TGCGCCAGCAGCCGAACAGCAGGGGGAGAAAAAACAATTCAGTACTTC.

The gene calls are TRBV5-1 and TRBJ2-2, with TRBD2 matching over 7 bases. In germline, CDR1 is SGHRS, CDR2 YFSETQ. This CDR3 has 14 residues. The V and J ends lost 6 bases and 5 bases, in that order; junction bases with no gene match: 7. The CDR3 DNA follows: TGCGCCAGCAACCGATGGCGGGGGACCGGGGAGCTGTTTTTT. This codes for CASNRWRGTGELFF.

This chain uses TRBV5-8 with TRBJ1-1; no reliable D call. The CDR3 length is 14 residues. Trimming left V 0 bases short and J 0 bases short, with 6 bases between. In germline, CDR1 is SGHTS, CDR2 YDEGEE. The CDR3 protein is CASSLEQLNTEAFF. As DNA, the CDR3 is TGTGCCAGCAGCTTGGAACAGTTGAACACTGAAGCTTTCTTT.

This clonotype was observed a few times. CDR3 protein: CSAFQAFSYNEQFF. Written as DNA, the CDR3 is TGCAGTGCTTTTCAGGCGTTCTCCTACAATGAGCAGTTCTTC. The chain combines TRBV20-1 with TRBJ2-1; D is unresolved. The CDR3 is 14 residues long. Germline V gene sequence: CDR1 DFQATT, CDR2 SNEGSKA (reference sequence). V was cut by 5 bases and J by 0 bases, with 11 bases left in between.

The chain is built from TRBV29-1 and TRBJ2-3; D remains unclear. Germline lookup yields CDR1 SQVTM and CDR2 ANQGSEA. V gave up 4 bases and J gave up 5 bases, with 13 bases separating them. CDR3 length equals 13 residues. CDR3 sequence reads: CSVVGPLKDTQYF. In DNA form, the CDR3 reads TGCAGCGTTGTAGGTCCTTTGAAAGATACGCAGTATTTT.